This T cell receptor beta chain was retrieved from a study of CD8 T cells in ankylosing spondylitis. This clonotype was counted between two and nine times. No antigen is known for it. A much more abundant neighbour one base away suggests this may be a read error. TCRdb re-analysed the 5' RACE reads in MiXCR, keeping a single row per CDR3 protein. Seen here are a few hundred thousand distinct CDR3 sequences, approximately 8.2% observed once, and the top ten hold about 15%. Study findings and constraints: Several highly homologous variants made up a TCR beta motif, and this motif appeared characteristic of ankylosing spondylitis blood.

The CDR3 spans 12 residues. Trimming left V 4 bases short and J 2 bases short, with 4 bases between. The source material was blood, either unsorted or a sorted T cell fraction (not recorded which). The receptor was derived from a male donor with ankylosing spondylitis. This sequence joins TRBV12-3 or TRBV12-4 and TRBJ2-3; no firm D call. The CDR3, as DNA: TGTGCCAGCAGTTATTTCACAGATACGCAGTATTTT. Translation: CASSYFTDTQYF.